These 13 T cell receptor beta chains were all obtained from the same sample, sequenced in a study of T cells expressing NK-cell markers (dated by TCRdb to between 2020 and 2021). Receptors were amplified or captured by 5' RACE. TCRdb names Illumina HiSeq 2000 as the instrument used. TCRdb reprocessed the sequencing reads and holds a single record per CDR3 protein sequence, with no DNA. This sample's records show fewer than 550,000 distinct CDR3 sequences. The ten largest clones capture roughly 1.4% of the sample. Specimen: blood T cells: a sorted CD56 or NKG2C T cell subset, CD4+ or CD8+ T cells, or bulk PBMC T cells (not recorded which). These receptors all come from a woman aged 45-65 years in good health. Donor details come from another sample of the same person, matched by shared clones.

The V gene is TRBV7-3, the J gene TRBJ2-7; without DNA, the TCRdb call of TRBD2 cannot be checked. The CDR3 runs 13 residues. The germline V gene has CDR1 SGHTA and CDR2 FQGTGA. The CDR3 sequence: CASSIHTSTEQYF.

The chain is built from TRBV29-1 and TRBJ1-1. Germline CDR1 and CDR2: SQVTM and ANQGSEA. This CDR3 region has 12 residues. The CDR3 is CSIGQLNTEAFF. Full variable domain (rest looked up from reference TRBV29-1 and TRBJ1-1): SAVISQKPSRDICQRGTSLTIQCQVDSQVTMMFWYRQQPGQSLTLIATANQGSEATYESGFVIDKFPISRPNLTFSTLTVSNMSPEDSSIYLCSIGQLNTEAFFGQGTRLTVV.

This chain links TRBV7-3 with TRBJ2-1. CDR3 length: 15 amino acids. The V gene's germline CDR1 is SGHTA and CDR2 FQGTGA. The CDR3 region is CASSLTLAEYNEQFF.

This chain connects TRBV12-5 to TRBJ1-4. The CDR3 runs 13 residues. Germline CDR1 LGHNT, CDR2 FRNRAP. CDR3: CASLQFPNEKLFF.

The rearrangement links TRBV28 to TRBJ2-5; TCRdb returns TRBD1, unconfirmable since there is no DNA. Per the germline V gene, CDR1 is MDHEN and CDR2 is SYDVKM. This CDR3 contains 14 residues. The CDR3 reads CASSPVQGQETQYF.

The chain has TRBV2 and TRBJ2-2; the D call from TCRdb, TRBD2, cannot be confirmed without DNA. From germline, CDR1 is SNHLY and CDR2 FYNNEI. The CDR3 runs to 16 residues. This chain's CDR3 is CASSGTSGANTGELFF.

The chain is built from TRBV11-2 and TRBJ2-1; as DNA is missing, the TRBD2 call by TCRdb cannot be tested. This CDR3 has 16 amino acids. Germline CDR1 SGHAT, CDR2 FQNNGV. CDR3: CASAEGSGRGYNEQFF.

The genes are TRBV7-2 and TRBJ2-2; TCRdb's D call, TRBD2, is unchecked because there is no DNA. CDR1 is SGHTA and CDR2 is FQGNSA in the germline V gene. The CDR3 contains 17 residues. The CDR3 region is CASSSDLLAGGPGELFF.

The chain links TRBV11-3 to TRBJ2-1; the D call from TCRdb, TRBD2, cannot be confirmed without DNA. Germline V gives CDR1 SGHNT, CDR2 YENEEA. The CDR3 runs to 17 residues. CDR3 protein: CASSFLAGGPVHNEQFF.

The V call is TRBV4-1, the J call TRBJ2-2; checking the TCRdb D call of TRBD2 is not possible without DNA. Per germline, CDR1 MGHRA and CDR2 YSYEKL. The CDR3 loop spans 16 amino acids. CDR3 sequence reads: CASSTLQFSGNRVLFF.

The CDR3 reads CASSLRTGPSHGQFF. This rearrangement joins TRBV12-3 or TRBV12-4 to TRBJ2-1; TCRdb's D call, TRBD1, is unchecked because there is no DNA. This CDR3 has 15 amino acids.

J is TRBJ2-2 and V is TRBV12-3 or TRBV12-4. CDR3 size: 15 residues. The CDR3 loop is CASSLKRKSTGELFF.

The chain links TRBV19 to TRBJ1-1. The germline V gene encodes CDR1 LNHDA and CDR2 SQIVND (reference sequence). The CDR3 runs 15 residues. CDR3 sequence reads: CASNPAVGLNTEAFF.